Below are 9 T cell receptor beta chains sequenced from a single sample in a study of blood T cell repertoires in COVID-19. Assay used: immunoSEQ multiplex PCR; TCRdb lists only in-frame clones, some missing. The sample lists roughly 68,000 clones; roughly 84% were seen once. The sequencing sample was made of peripheral blood. The receptors derive from a man in his forties or fifties with active COVID-19.

V and J are TRBV9 and TRBJ1-4; 8 nucleotides match TRBD1. After removal of 3 bases from V and 6 bases from J, the junction contained 7 bases not matched to a gene. This CDR3 is 15 amino acids long. Germline CDR1 and CDR2: SGDLS and YYNGEE. The DNA for the CDR3 is TGTGCCAGCAGCGAAGGGACAGGACGACATGAAAAACTGTTTTTT. This codes for CASSEGTGRHEKLFF.

The rearrangement uses TRBV5-5 and TRBJ2-5, with TRBD2 matching 7 bases. The CDR3 is 15 amino acids. Trimming at V came to 2 bases and at J to 7 bases, leaving 11 bases not matched to a gene. Germline assignment: CDR1 SGHKS and CDR2 YYEKEE (reference sequence). CDR3: CASSFSGGSEGTQYF. In nucleotides, the CDR3 is TGTGCCAGCAGCTTTAGTGGCGGGAGTGAGGGGACCCAGTACTTC.

The rearrangement links TRBV20-1 to TRBJ1-1, with D uncertain. The CDR3 covers 14 residues. Germline CDR1 and CDR2: DFQATT and SNEGSKA (reference sequence). V lost 3 bases, J lost 4 bases, and 15 bases lay in between. CDR3 nucleotide sequence: TGCAGTGCTAGTGCGGTTGATGAAAGCACTGAAGCTTTCTTT. It is translated as CSASAVDESTEAFF.

The chain links TRBV27 to TRBJ1-2; unclear D gene. The CDR3 sequence is 15 residues long. Germline V CDR1 and CDR2: MNHEY, SMNVEV (reference sequence). The V end lost 5 bases, the J end lost 6 bases, and 19 bases lay between the germline ends. This CDR3 is CASSPRGGFGNGYTF. In DNA, the CDR3 is TGTGCCAGCAGTCCCCGGGGAGGCTTCGGGAATGGCTACACCTTC.

The chain joins TRBV6-5 to TRBJ2-5; no definite D call. The CDR3 covers 11 residues. The germline CDR1 and CDR2 sequences are MNHEY and SVGAGI. Trimming removed 8 bases from V and 7 bases from J, with 11 bases in between. CDR3 sequence (DNA): TGTGCCAGCGGGTATGGGCTGACCCAGTACTTC. This sequence encodes CASGYGLTQYF.

This sequence joins TRBV7-8 and TRBJ2-6, with D perhaps matching TRBD2 (6 bases). The germline V gene has CDR1 SGHVS and CDR2 FQNEAQ. V lost 5 bases, J lost 2 bases, and 16 bases lay in between. This CDR3 region has 17 residues. CDR3 bases: TGTGCCAGCAGCCCACGAGCCGGCGGGGCTGGGGCCAACGTCCTGACTTTC. Translated, it gives CASSPRAGGAGANVLTF.

Only a few counts were recorded for this clone. The chain recombines TRBV18 with TRBJ1-3; D is ambiguous. This CDR3 region has 17 residues. Germline values: CDR1 KGHSH, CDR2 LQKENI. The V end was cut by 3 bases, the J end by 0 bases, with 15 bases between. CDR3 in amino acids: CASSPDRGSISGNTIYF. DNA for the CDR3: TGTGCCAGCTCACCTGATCGGGGTTCGATCTCTGGAAACACCATATATTTT.

The rearrangement links TRBV5-1 to TRBJ2-7; a possible D gene is TRBD2 (5 bases). The CDR3 has 15 residues. In germline, CDR1 is SGHRS, CDR2 YFSETQ. Trimming cost V 2 bases and J 3 bases, with 15 bases left between them. The CDR3, as DNA: TGCGCCAGCAGCTTAGGAGCGGAGGCCTACTACGAGCAGTACTTC. This gives the protein CASSLGAEAYYEQYF.

This clone has only a few counts. This chain uses TRBV24-1 with TRBJ2-1; 7 bases align to TRBD1. The CDR3 totals 17 residues. V lost 1 base and J lost 7; bases outside the gene matches: 12. Germline V gene lookup returns CDR1 KGHDR and CDR2 SFDVKD. The CDR3 DNA reads TGTGCCACCAGTGATTTTCAGACAGGGAAAAAGTTAAATGAGCAGTTCTTC. It is translated as CATSDFQTGKKLNEQFF.